This TCR beta chain derives from a study of blood T cell repertoires in COVID-19. Per the germline V gene, CDR1 is KGHSH and CDR2 is LQKENI. The CDR3 runs 15 residues. V shed 2 bases, J shed 3 bases, and the junction held 7 bases outside the gene matches. Sequencing was performed with immunoSEQ multiplex PCR; in TCRdb, only in-frame clones are kept and a portion is missing. The data contain 200,000 to 250,000 clones, 80% to 90% of them singletons. Sequencing was done on a sample of peripheral blood. The V gene is TRBV18, the J gene TRBJ2-7; 7 bases are shared with TRBD1. This receptor was obtained from a man older than 75 with acute or convalescent COVID-19. CDR3: CASSPNTGDNYEQYF. Here the CDR3 DNA reads TGTGCCAGCTCACCAAATACAGGGGACAACTACGAGCAGTACTTC.